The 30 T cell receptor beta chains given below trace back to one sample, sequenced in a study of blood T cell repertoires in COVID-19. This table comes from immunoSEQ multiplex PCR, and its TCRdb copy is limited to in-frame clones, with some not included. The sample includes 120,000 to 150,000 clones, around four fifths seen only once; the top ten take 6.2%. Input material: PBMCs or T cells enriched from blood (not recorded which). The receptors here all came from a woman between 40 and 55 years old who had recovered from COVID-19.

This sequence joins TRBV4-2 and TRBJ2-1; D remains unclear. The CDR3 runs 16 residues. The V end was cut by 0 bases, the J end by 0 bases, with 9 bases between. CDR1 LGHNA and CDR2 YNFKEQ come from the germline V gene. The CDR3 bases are TGTGCCAGCAGCCAAGACCGAACGAGCTCCTACAATGAGCAGTTCTTC. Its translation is CASSQDRTSSYNEQFF.

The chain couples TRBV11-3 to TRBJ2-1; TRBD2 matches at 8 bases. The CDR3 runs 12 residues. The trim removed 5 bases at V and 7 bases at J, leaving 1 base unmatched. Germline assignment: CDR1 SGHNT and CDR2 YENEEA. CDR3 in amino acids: CASSERENEQFF. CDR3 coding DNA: TGTGCCAGCAGCGAGCGGGAGAATGAGCAGTTCTTC.

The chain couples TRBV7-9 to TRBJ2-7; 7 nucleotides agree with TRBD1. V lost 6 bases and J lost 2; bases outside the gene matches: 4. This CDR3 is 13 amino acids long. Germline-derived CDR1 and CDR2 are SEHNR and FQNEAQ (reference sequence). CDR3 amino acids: CASRGDRPYEQYF. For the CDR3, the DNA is TGTGCCAGCAGGGGGGACAGACCCTACGAGCAGTACTTC.

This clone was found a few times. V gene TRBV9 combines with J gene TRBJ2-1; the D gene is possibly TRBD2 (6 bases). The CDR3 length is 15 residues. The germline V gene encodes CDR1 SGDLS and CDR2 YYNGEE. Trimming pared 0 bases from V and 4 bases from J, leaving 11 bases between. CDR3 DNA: TGTGCCAGCAGCGTAGAGGGACTCAAGTACAATGAGCAGTTCTTC. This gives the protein CASSVEGLKYNEQFF.

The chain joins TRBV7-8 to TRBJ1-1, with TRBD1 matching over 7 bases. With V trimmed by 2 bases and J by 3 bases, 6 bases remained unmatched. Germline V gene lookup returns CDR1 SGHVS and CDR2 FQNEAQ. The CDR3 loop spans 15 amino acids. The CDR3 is CASSLRGPGDTEAFF. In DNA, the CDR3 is TGTGCCAGCAGCTTAAGGGGGCCTGGGGACACTGAAGCTTTCTTT. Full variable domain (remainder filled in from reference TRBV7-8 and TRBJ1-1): GAGVSQSPRYKVAKRGQDVALRCDPISGHVSLFWYQQALGQGPEFLTYFQNEAQLDKSGLPSDRFFAERPEGSVSTLKIQRTQQEDSAVYLCASSLRGPGDTEAFFGQGTRLTVV.

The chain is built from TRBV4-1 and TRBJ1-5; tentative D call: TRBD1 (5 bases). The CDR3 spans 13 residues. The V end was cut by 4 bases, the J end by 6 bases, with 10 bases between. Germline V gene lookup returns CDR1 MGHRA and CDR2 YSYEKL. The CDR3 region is CASSPGVSQPQHF. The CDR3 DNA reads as TGCGCCAGCAGCCCGGGGGTCAGTCAGCCCCAGCATTTT.

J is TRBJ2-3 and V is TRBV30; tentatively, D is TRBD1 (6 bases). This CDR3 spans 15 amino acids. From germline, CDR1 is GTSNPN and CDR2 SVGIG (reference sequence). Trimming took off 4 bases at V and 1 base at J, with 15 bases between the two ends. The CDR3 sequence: CAWTLGPGGTDTQYF. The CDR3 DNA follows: TGTGCCTGGACCCTTGGGCCAGGGGGCACAGATACGCAGTATTTT.

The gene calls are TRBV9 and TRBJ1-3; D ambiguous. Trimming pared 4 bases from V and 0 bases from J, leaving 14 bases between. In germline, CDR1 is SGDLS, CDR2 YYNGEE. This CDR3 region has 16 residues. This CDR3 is CASSPTGADSGNTIYF. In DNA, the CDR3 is TGTGCCAGCAGCCCAACTGGAGCTGACTCTGGAAACACCATATATTTT.

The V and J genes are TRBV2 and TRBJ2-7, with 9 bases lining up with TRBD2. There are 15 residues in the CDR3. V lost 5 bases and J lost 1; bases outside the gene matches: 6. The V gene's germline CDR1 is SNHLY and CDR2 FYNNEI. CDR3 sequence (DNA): TGTGCCAGCAGTTTAAGCGGGGGGTATTCCTACGAGCAGTACTTC. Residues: CASSLSGGYSYEQYF.

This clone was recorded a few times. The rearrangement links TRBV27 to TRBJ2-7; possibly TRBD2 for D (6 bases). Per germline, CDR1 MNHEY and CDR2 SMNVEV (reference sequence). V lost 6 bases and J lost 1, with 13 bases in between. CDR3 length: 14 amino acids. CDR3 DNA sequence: TGTGCCAGCAGAGGAAGCGGGCTGTCCTACGAGCAGTACTTC. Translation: CASRGSGLSYEQYF.

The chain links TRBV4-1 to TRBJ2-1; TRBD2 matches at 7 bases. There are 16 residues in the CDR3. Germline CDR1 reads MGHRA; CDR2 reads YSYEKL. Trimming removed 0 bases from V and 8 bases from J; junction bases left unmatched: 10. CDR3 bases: TGCGCCAGCAGCCAAGATTATACGGGAGGTTGGGATGAGCAGTTCTTC. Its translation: CASSQDYTGGWDEQFF.

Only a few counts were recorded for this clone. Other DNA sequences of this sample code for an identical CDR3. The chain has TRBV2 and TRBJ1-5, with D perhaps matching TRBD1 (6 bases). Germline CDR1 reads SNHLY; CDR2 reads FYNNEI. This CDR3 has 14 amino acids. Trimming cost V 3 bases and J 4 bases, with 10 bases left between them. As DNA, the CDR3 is TGTGCCAGCAGTGACAGGACAGAGAATCAGCCCCAGCATTTT. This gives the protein CASSDRTENQPQHF.

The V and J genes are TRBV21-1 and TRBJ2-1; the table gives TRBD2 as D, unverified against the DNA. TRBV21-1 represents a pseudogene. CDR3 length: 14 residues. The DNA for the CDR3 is TGTGCCAGGAGGGCGCGGAGCTCCTACAATGAGCAGTTCTTC. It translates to CARRARSSYNEQFF.

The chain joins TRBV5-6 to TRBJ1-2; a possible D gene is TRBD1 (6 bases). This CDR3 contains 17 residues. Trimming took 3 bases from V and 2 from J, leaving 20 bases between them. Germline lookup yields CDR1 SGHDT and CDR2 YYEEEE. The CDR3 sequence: CASSSPGHPKENYGYTF. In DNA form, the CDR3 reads TGTGCCAGCAGCTCACCGGGACACCCAAAAGAGAACTATGGCTACACCTTC.

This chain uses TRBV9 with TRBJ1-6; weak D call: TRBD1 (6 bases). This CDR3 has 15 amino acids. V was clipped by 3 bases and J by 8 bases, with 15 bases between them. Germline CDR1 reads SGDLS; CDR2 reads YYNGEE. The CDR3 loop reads CASSEGGSLDSPLHF. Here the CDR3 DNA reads TGTGCCAGCAGCGAGGGGGGGTCTTTGGATTCACCCCTCCACTTT.

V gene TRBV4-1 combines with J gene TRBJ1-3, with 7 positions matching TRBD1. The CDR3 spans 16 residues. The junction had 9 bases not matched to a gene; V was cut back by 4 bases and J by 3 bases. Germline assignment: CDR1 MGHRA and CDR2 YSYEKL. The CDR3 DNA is TGCGCCAGCAGCCCCTTCAACAGGGGCAGTGGAAACACCATATATTTT. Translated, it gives CASSPFNRGSGNTIYF.

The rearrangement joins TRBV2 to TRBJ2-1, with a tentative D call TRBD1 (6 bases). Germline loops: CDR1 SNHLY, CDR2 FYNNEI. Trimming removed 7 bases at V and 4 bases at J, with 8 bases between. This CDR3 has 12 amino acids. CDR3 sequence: CASMGQYNEQFF. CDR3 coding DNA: TGTGCCAGCATGGGACAATACAATGAGCAGTTCTTC.

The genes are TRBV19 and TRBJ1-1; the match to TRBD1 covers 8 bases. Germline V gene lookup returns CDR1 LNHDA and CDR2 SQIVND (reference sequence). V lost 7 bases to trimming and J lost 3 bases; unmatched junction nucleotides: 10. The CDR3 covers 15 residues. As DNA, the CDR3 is TGTGCCAGTATCGAAAGGACAGGGCTGGACACTGAAGCTTTCTTT. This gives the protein CASIERTGLDTEAFF.

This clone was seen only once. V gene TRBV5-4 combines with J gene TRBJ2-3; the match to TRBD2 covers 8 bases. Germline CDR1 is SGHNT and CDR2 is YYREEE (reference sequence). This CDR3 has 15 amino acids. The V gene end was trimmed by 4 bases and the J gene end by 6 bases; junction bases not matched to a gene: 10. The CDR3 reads CASSPGLDRSDTQYF. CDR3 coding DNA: TGTGCCAGCAGCCCGGGACTAGATAGGTCGGATACGCAGTATTTT.

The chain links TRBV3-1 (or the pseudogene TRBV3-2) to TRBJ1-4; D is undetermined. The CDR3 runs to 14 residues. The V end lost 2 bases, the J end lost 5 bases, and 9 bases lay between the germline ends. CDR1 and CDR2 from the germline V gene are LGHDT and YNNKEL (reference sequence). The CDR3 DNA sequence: TGTGCCAGCAGCCAATTTTCCAGGAATGAAAAACTGTTTTTT. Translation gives CASSQFSRNEKLFF.

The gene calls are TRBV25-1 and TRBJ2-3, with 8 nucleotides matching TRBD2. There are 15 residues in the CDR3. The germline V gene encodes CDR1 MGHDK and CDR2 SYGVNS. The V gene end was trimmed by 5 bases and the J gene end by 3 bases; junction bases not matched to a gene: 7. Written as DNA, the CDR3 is TGTGCCAGCAGTTCGGGAGGGCCTCGGACAGATACGCAGTATTTT. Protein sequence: CASSSGGPRTDTQYF.

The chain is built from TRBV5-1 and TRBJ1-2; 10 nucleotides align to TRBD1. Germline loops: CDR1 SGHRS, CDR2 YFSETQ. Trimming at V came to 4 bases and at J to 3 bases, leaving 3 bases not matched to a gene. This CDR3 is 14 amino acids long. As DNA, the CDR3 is TGCGCCAGCAGCCCGACAGGGGGCGACTATGGCTACACCTTC. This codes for CASSPTGGDYGYTF.

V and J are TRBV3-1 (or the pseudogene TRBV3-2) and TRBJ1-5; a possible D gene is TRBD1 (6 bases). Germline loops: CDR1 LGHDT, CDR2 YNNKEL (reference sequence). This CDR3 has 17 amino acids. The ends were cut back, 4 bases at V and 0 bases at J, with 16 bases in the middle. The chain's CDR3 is CASSPGGGPLSNQPQHF. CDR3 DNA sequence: TGTGCCAGCAGCCCCGGGGGGGGCCCTCTTAGCAATCAGCCCCAGCATTTT.

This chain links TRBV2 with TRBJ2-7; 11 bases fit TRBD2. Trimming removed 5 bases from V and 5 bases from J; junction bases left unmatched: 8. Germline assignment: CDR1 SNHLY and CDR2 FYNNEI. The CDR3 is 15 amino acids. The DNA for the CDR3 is TGTGCCAGCAGTAACATAGCGGGGGGGCCGGACGAGCAGTACTTC. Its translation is CASSNIAGGPDEQYF.

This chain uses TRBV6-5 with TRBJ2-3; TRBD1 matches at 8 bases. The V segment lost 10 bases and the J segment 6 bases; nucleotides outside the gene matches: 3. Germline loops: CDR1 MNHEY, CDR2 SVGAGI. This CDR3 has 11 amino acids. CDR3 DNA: TGTGCCACCACAGGGGGGGATACGCAGTATTTT. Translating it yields CATTGGDTQYF.

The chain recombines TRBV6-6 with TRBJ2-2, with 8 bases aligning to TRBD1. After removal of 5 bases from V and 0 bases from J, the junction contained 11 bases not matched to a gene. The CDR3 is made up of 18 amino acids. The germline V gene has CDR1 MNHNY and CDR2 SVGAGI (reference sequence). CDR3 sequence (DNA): TGTGCCAGCAGTCGACAGGGGAGTTGGCTAGCGAACACCGGGGAGCTGTTTTTT. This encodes CASSRQGSWLANTGELFF.

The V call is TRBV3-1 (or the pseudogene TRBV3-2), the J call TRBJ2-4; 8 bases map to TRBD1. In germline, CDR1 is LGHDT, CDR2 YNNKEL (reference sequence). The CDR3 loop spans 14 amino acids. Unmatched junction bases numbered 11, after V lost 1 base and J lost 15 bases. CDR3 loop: CASSQGVDRGIGYF. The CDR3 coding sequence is TGTGCCAGCAGCCAAGGGGTCGACAGGGGAATTGGGTACTTC.

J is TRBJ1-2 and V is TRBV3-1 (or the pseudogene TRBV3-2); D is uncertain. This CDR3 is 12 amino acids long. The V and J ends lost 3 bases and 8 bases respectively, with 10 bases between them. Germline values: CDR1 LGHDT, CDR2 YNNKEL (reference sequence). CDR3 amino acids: CASSHGDYGYTF. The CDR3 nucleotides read TGTGCCAGCAGCCACGGGGATTACGGCTACACCTTC.

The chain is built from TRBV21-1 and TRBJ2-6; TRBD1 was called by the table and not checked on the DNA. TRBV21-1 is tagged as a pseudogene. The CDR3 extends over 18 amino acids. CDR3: CASSKGTSVSSGANVLTF. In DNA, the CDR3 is TGTGCCAGCAGCAAAGGGACATCCGTGAGCTCTGGGGCCAACGTCCTGACTTTC.

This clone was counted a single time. DNA for the CDR3: TGTGCCAGCAGTTCCCCGCGCGGGGGCAGGTACGAGCAGTACTTC. It translates to CASSSPRGGRYEQYF. The chain carries TRBV28 and TRBJ2-7; maybe TRBD2 (7 bases). Between the trimmed V and J ends, which lost 4 bases and 4 bases, there was a span of 17 bases. Germline V CDR1 and CDR2: MDHEN, SYDVKM. The CDR3 spans 15 residues.